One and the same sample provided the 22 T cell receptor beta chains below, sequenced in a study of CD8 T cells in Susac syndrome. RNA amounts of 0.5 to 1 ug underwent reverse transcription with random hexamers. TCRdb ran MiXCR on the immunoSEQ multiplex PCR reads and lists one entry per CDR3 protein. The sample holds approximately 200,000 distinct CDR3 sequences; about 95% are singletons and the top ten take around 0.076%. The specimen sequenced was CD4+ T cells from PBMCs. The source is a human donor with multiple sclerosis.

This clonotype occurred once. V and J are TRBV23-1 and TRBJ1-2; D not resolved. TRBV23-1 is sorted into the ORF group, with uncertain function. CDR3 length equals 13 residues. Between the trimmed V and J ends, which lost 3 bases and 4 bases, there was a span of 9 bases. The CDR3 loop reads CASSHELSYGYTF. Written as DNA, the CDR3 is TGCGCCAGCAGTCATGAACTTTCCTATGGCTACACCTTC.

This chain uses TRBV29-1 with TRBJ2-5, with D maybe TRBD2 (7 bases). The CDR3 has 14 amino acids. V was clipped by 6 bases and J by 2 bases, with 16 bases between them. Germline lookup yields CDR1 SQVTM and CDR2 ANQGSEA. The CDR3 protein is CSVGRGALQETQYF. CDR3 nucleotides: TGCAGCGTGGGGAGGGGGGCCCTACAAGAGACCCAGTACTTC. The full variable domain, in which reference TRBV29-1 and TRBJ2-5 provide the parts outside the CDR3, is SAVISQKPSRDICQRGTSLTIQCQVDSQVTMMFWYRQQPGQSLTLIATANQGSEATYESGFVIDKFPISRPNLTFSTLTVSNMSPEDSSIYLCSVGRGALQETQYFGPGTRLLVL.

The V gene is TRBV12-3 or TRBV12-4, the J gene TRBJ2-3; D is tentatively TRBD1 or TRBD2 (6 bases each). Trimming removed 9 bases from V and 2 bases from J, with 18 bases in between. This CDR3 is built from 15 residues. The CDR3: CASSPRGPPTDTQYF. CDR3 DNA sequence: TGTGCCAGTTCGCCCCGGGGGCCGCCCACAGATACGCAGTATTTT.

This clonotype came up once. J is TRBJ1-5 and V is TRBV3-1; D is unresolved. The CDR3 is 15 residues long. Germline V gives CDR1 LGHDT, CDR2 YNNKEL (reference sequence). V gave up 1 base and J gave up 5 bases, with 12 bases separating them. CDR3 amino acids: CASSQAEGGHQPQHF. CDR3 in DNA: TGTGCCAGCAGCCAAGCTGAGGGAGGGCATCAGCCCCAGCATTTT.

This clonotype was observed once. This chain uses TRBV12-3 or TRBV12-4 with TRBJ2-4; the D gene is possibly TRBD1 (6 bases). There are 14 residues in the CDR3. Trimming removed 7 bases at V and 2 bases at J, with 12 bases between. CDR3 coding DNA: TGTGCCAGCAACCTCGGGACACCCAAAAACATTCAGTACTTC. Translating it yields CASNLGTPKNIQYF.

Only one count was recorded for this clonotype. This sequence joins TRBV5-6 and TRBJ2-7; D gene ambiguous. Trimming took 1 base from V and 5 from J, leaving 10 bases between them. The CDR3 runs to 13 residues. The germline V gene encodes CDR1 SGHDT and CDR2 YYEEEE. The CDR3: CASSLWGAHEQYV. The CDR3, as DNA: TGTGCCAGCAGCTTGTGGGGTGCCCACGAGCAGTACGTC.

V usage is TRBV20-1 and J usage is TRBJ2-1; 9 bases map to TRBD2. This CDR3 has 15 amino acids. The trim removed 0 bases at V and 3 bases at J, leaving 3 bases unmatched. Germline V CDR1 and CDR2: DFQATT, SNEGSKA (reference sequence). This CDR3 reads CSARDLAGHYNEQFF. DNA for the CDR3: TGCAGTGCTAGAGACCTAGCGGGGCACTACAATGAGCAGTTCTTC.

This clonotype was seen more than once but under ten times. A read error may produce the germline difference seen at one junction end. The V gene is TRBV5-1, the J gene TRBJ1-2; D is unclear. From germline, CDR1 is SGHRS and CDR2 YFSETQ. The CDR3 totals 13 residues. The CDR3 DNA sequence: TGTGCCAGCAGCTTAGAAACTGGCTATGGCTACACCTTC. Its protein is CASSLETGYGYTF.

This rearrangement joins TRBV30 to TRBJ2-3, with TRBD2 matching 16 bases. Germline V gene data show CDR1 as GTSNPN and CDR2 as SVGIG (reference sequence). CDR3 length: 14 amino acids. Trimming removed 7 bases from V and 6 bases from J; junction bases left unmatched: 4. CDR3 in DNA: TGTGCCTCCCGGGGACTAGCGGGGGGGGATACGCAGTATTTT. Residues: CASRGLAGGDTQYF. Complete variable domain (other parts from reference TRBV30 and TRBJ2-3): SQTIHQWPATLVQPVGSPLSLECTVEGTSNPNLYWYRQAAGRGLQLLFYSVGIGQISSEVPQNLSASRPQDRQFILSSKKLLLSDSGFYLCASRGLAGGDTQYFGPGTRLTVL.

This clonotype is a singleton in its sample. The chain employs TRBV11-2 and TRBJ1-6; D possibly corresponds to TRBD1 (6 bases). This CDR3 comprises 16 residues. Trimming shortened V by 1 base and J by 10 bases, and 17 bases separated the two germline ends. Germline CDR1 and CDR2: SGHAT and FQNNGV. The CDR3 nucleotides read TGTGCCAGCAGCTTAGGTCCCCGGGGGCCTCGATCACCCCTCCACTTT. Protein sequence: CASSLGPRGPRSPLHF.

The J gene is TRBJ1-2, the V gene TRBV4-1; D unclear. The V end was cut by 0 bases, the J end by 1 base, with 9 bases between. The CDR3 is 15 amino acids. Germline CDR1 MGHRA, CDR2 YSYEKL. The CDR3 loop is CASSQEDRDNYGYTF. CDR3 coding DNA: TGCGCCAGCAGCCAAGAAGACCGGGATAACTATGGCTACACCTTC.

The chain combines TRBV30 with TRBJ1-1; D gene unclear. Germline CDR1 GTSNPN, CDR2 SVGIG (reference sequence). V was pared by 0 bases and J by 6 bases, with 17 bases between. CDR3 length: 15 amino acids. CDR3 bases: TGTGCCTGGAGTGTAGCGCAGGTCGGGGTTCCTGAAGCTTTCTTT. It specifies CAWSVAQVGVPEAFF.

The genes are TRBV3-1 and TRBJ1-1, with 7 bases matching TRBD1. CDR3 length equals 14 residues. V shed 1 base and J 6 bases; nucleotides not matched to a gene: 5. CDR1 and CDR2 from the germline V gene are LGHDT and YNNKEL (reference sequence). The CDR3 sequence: CASSQVDRESEAFF. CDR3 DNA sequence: TGTGCCAGCAGCCAAGTTGACAGGGAGTCTGAAGCTTTCTTT.

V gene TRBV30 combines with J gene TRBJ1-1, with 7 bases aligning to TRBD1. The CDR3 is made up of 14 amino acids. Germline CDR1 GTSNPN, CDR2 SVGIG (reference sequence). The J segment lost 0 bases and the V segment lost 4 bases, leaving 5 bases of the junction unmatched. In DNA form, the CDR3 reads TGTGCCTGGATTGGGGGACAGATGAACACTGAAGCTTTCTTT. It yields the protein CAWIGGQMNTEAFF.

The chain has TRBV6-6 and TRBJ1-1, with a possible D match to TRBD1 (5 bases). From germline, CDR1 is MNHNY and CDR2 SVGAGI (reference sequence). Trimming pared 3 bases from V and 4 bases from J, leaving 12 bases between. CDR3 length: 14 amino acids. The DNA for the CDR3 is TGTGCCAGCAGTTATGAGGGGAGGGGCACTGAAGCTTTCTTT. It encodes CASSYEGRGTEAFF.

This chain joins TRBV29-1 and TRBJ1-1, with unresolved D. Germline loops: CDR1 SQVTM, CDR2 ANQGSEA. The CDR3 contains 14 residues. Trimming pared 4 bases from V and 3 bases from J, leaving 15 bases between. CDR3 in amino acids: CSVGSGKGDTEAFF. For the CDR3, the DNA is TGCAGCGTTGGCTCTGGGAAAGGAGACACTGAAGCTTTCTTT.

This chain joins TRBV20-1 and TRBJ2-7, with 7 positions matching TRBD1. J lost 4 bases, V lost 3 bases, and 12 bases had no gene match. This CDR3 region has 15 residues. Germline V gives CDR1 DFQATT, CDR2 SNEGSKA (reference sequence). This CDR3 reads CSASDLGTAEYEQYV. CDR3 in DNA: TGCAGTGCTAGCGATCTAGGGACAGCCGAGTACGAGCAGTACGTC.

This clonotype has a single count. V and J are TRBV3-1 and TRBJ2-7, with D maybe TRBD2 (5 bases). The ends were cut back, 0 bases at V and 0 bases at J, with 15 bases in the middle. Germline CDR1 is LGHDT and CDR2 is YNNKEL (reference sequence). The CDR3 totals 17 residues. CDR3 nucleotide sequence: TGTGCCAGCAGCCAAGATCTTAGAGCGGCCCTCTCCTACGAGCAGTACTTC. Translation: CASSQDLRAALSYEQYF.

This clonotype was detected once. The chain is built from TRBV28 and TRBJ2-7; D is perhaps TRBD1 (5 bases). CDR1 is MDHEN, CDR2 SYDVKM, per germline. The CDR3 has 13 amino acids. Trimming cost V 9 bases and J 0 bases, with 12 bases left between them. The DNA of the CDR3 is TGTGCCAGTCAGAAAGGGGACTCCTACGAGCAGTACGTC. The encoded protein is CASQKGDSYEQYV.

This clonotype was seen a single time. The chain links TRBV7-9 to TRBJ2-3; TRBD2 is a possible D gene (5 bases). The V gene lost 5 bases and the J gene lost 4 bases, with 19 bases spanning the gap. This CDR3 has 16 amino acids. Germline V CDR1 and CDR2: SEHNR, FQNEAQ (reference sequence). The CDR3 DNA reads TGTGCCAGCAGCCGGGCGGGCGAGTACATATCAGATACGCAGTATTTT. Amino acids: CASSRAGEYISDTQYF. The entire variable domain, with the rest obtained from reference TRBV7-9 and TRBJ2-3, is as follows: DTGVSQNPRHKITKRGQNVTFRCDPISEHNRLYWYRQTLGQGPEFLTYFQNEAQLEKSRLLSDRFSAERPKGSFSTLEIQRTEQGDSAMYLCASSRAGEYISDTQYFGPGTRLTVL.

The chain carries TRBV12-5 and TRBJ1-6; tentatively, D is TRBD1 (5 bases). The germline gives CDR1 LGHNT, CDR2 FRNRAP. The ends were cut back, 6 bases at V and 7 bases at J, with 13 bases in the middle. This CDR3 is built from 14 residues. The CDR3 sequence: CASGPGTVNSPLHF. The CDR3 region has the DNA TGTGCTAGTGGACCAGGGACGGTGAATTCACCCCTCCACTTT.

CDR3 sequence (DNA): TGTGCCAGCAGCCAAGATTTTTCTAACACTGAAGCTTTCTTT. It encodes CASSQDFSNTEAFF. V gene TRBV4-2 combines with J gene TRBJ1-1; D not resolved. CDR1 and CDR2 from the germline V gene are LGHNA and YNFKEQ. The CDR3 is 14 amino acids. Trimming took off 0 bases at V and 2 bases at J, with 7 bases between the two ends.